These 2 T cell receptor beta chains were all obtained from the same sample, sequenced in a study of blood T cell repertoires in COVID-19. Here immunoSEQ multiplex PCR was the method, and the copy in TCRdb shows in-frame clones only, minus some. The table shows more than 30,000 clones, with around 90% occurring only once. The sample comprised peripheral blood. These receptors were taken from a man in his 60s with active COVID-19.

The chain carries TRBV5-6 and TRBJ2-2, with D possibly being TRBD2 (5 bases). This CDR3 spans 16 amino acids. CDR1 is SGHDT, CDR2 YYEEEE, per germline. V shed 0 bases and J shed 3 bases, with 12 bases lying between them. The chain's CDR3 is CASSLGLRVYTGELFF. DNA of the CDR3: TGTGCCAGCAGCTTGGGCCTGCGGGTGTACACCGGGGAGCTGTTTTTT. The complete variable domain, with remaining parts taken from reference TRBV5-6 and TRBJ2-2, reads DAGVTQSPTHLIKTRGQQVTLRCSPKSGHDTVSWYQQALGQGPQFIFQYYEEEERQRGNFPDRFSGHQFPNYSSELNVNALLLGDSALYLCASSLGLRVYTGELFFGEGSRLTVL.

V is TRBV5-8 and J is TRBJ2-4; 7 bases align to TRBD1. The V gene end was trimmed by 3 bases and the J gene end by 8 bases; junction bases not matched to a gene: 11. This CDR3 has 15 amino acids. Germline-derived CDR1 and CDR2 are SGHTS and YDEGEE. For the CDR3, the DNA is TGTGCCAGCAGCTCGAGCAGGGGGTATCGTGACATTCAGTACTTC. Translation: CASSSSRGYRDIQYF.